The source of this T cell receptor (beta chain) is a study of control samples from healthy donors and cancer patients. The method was immunoSEQ multiplex PCR; TCRdb's version includes in-frame clones alone and lacks a portion of them. The table records some 140,000 clones, roughly 92% of them present only once. The clonotype originates from a man between 25 and 39 years old in good health. Specimen: blood.

CDR3 sequence (DNA): TGTGCCAGCAGCTTGCTTGAGGGTCTCTCCTACGAGCAGTACTTC. Its translation is CASSLLEGLSYEQYF. This chain uses TRBV5-5 with TRBJ2-7, with D tentatively TRBD2 (5 bases). The CDR3 has 15 residues. V lost 1 base to trimming and J lost 0 bases, with 11 bases between them. CDR1 and CDR2 (germline): SGHKS, YYEKEE (reference sequence). Complete variable domain (other parts from reference TRBV5-5 and TRBJ2-7): DAGVTQSPTHLIKTRGQQVTLRCSPISGHKSVSWYQQVLGQGPQFIFQYYEKEERGRGNFPDRFSARQFPNYSSELNVNALLLGDSALYLCASSLLEGLSYEQYFGPGTRLTVT.